A selection of T cell receptor beta chains follows, all from one sample in a study of CD8 T cells in ankylosing spondylitis. TCRdb processed the 5' RACE reads anew with MiXCR; each CDR3 protein has one entry. The table has roughly 220,000 distinct CDR3 sequences, about 18% seen once. Sequenced input: blood, either unsorted or a sorted T cell fraction (not recorded which). The receptor set was obtained from a male donor with ankylosing spondylitis. CDR3s include the opening cysteine and the closing phenylalanine or tryptophan. D genes are given only for firm matches. A clone size is listed for some rows: how often the clone was seen (once, few, many), or a class if it is expanded.

J: TRBJ2-1
size: .
D: TRBD1
V: TRBV4-2
CDR3: CASSQDRDSYNEQFF
DNA: TGTGCCAGCAGCCAAGATCGGGACAGTTACAATGAGCAGTTCTTC

J: TRBJ2-1
size: .
D: .
V: TRBV29-1
CDR3: CSVEGYSYNEQFF
DNA: TGCAGCGTTGAAGGTTATAGCTACAATGAGCAGTTCTTC

J: TRBJ2-2
size: many
D: .
V: TRBV27
CDR3: CASRNTGELFF
DNA: TGTGCCAGCAGGAACACCGGGGAGCTGTTTTTT

J: TRBJ2-3
size: .
D: TRBD2
V: TRBV6-5
CDR3: CASSYAGGDTQYF
DNA: TGTGCCAGCAGTTATGCCGGGGGGGATACGCAGTATTTT

J: TRBJ2-5
size: few
D: TRBD1
V: TRBV29-1
CDR3: CSVESWDSLETQYF
DNA: TGCAGCGTTGAATCTTGGGACAGCCTGGAGACCCAGTACTTC

J: TRBJ2-7
size: few
D: TRBD1
V: TRBV13
CDR3: CASSAGQGFHEQYF
DNA: TGTGCCAGCAGCGCAGGACAGGGGTTCCACGAGCAGTACTTC

J: TRBJ2-3
size: many
D: .
V: TRBV12-3/TRBV12-4
CDR3: CASLKAGHTDTQYF
DNA: TGTGCCAGCCTTAAAGCGGGACACACAGATACGCAGTATTTT

J: TRBJ2-5
size: .
D: TRBD1
V: TRBV11-2
CDR3: CASSVTTGDQETQYF
DNA: TGTGCCAGCAGCGTAACCACAGGGGACCAAGAGACCCAGTACTTC

J: TRBJ2-3
size: .
D: .
V: TRBV27
CDR3: CASSLSSRGIADTQYF
DNA: TGTGCCAGCAGTTTATCGAGCCGGGGTATTGCAGATACGCAGTATTTT

J: TRBJ2-2
size: .
D: .
V: TRBV7-9
CDR3: CASSLDARTNTGELFF
DNA: TGTGCCAGCAGCTTAGATGCCAGAACGAACACCGGGGAGCTGTTTTTT

J: TRBJ2-3
size: few
D: .
V: TRBV20-1
CDR3: CSAGRELGDTQYF
DNA: TGCAGTGCTGGTAGGGAGTTGGGAGATACGCAGTATTTT

J: TRBJ2-6
size: .
D: TRBD2
V: TRBV4-1
CDR3: CASSQTSGSGANVLTF
DNA: TGCGCCAGCAGCCAAACTAGCGGGAGTGGGGCCAACGTCCTGACTTTC

J: TRBJ2-1
size: few
D: TRBD2
V: TRBV27
CDR3: CATRMTSGTYNEQFF
DNA: TGTGCCACCCGGATGACTAGCGGGACATACAATGAGCAGTTCTTC

J: TRBJ2-7
size: .
D: TRBD1
V: TRBV7-6
CDR3: CASSHGTGGSYEQYF
DNA: TGTGCCAGCAGCCATGGGACAGGGGGTTCCTACGAGCAGTACTTC

J: TRBJ1-1
size: .
D: TRBD1
V: TRBV14
CDR3: CASSEGTGMNTEAFF
DNA: TGTGCCAGCAGCGAAGGGACAGGAATGAACACTGAAGCTTTCTTT

J: TRBJ2-2
size: .
D: TRBD2
V: TRBV28
CDR3: CASSIGLAGTGELFF
DNA: TGTGCCAGCAGCATTGGACTAGCGGGGACCGGGGAGCTGTTTTTT

J: TRBJ2-1
size: .
D: .
V: TRBV24-1
CDR3: CATSDPLAAPSSNEQFF
DNA: TGTGCCACCAGTGATCCGTTAGCGGCACCTTCTTCCAATGAGCAGTTCTTC

J: TRBJ2-1
size: many
D: .
V: TRBV11-2
CDR3: CASSLAQQPLEQFF
DNA: TGTGCCAGCAGCTTGGCACAACAGCCACTTGAGCAGTTCTTC

J: TRBJ1-2
size: .
D: .
V: TRBV5-5
CDR3: CASSPDLDNLFYGYTF
DNA: TGTGCCAGCAGCCCCGACCTGGACAACTTATTCTATGGCTACACCTTC

J: TRBJ1-4
size: many
D: .
V: TRBV12-3/TRBV12-4
CDR3: CASSWTSEKLFF
DNA: TGTGCCAGCAGTTGGACCAGTGAAAAACTGTTTTTT

J: TRBJ1-3
size: .
D: TRBD1
V: TRBV12-3/TRBV12-4
CDR3: CASSLPTGVRGNTIYF
DNA: TGTGCCAGCAGTCTCCCGACAGGGGTGCGAGGAAACACCATATATTTT

J: TRBJ2-3
size: .
D: TRBD2
V: TRBV6-1
CDR3: CASTGLAGATQYF
DNA: TGTGCCAGCACGGGACTAGCGGGAGCTACGCAGTATTTT

J: TRBJ2-1
size: .
D: TRBD2
V: TRBV12-3/TRBV12-4
CDR3: CASDGHGLAGGPNEQFF
DNA: TGTGCCAGCGACGGCCACGGTCTAGCGGGAGGTCCCAATGAGCAGTTCTTC

J: TRBJ2-1
size: .
D: TRBD2
V: TRBV9
CDR3: CASSGYSGARNEQFF
DNA: TGTGCCAGCAGCGGATATAGCGGGGCGCGGAATGAGCAGTTCTTC

J: TRBJ2-3
size: few
D: .
V: TRBV20-1
CDR3: CSVFHYIEEAYTDTQYF
DNA: TGCAGTGTGTTTCACTACATCGAAGAAGCCTACACAGATACGCAGTATTTT

J: TRBJ2-1
size: few
D: TRBD2
V: TRBV5-4
CDR3: CASSLLSGGEFF
DNA: TGTGCCAGCAGCTTGTTAAGCGGGGGGGAGTTCTTC

J: TRBJ1-1
size: .
D: .
V: TRBV4-1
CDR3: CASSQVDGWGNTEAFF
DNA: TGCGCCAGCAGCCAAGTAGACGGGTGGGGGAACACTGAAGCTTTCTTT

J: TRBJ2-7
size: .
D: TRBD1
V: TRBV7-9
CDR3: CASSLGVGDRAYEQYF
DNA: TGTGCCAGCAGCTTAGGTGTCGGGGACAGGGCCTACGAGCAGTACTTC

J: TRBJ2-7
size: .
D: .
V: TRBV21-1
CDR3: CASSKDRTGIVAGGPGGEQYF
DNA: TGTGCCAGCAGCAAAGACAGGACTGGGATCGTAGCGGGAGGGCCAGGGGGAGAGCAGTACTTC

J: TRBJ1-5
size: many
D: .
V: TRBV5-1
CDR3: CASSLVGGNQPQHF
DNA: TGCGCCAGCAGCTTGGTAGGGGGCAATCAGCCCCAGCATTTT

J: TRBJ2-1
size: .
D: TRBD2
V: TRBV20-1
CDR3: CSARAGGTDYNEQFF
DNA: TGCAGTGCTAGGGCGGGGGGGACAGACTACAATGAGCAGTTCTTC

J: TRBJ2-1
size: few
D: .
V: TRBV20-1
CDR3: CSAEGQRGSYNEQFF
DNA: TGCAGTGCGGAAGGACAGCGAGGCTCCTACAATGAGCAGTTCTTC

J: TRBJ1-6
size: .
D: .
V: TRBV12-3/TRBV12-4
CDR3: CASSLSGPPLHF
DNA: TGTGCCAGCAGTTTGTCGGGGCCACCCCTCCACTTT

J: TRBJ2-1
size: .
D: .
V: TRBV7-8
CDR3: CASSLEGGGVSSYNEQFF
DNA: TGTGCCAGCAGCTTAGAGGGGGGCGGGGTGAGCTCCTACAATGAGCAGTTCTTC

J: TRBJ2-7
size: many
D: TRBD1
V: TRBV7-9
CDR3: CASSPGWGQTYEQYF
DNA: TGTGCCAGCAGCCCAGGCTGGGGACAGACCTACGAGCAGTACTTC